One sample yielded the 30 T cell receptor beta chains listed below, sequenced in a study of T-cell memory formation after mild COVID-19. TCRdb independently ran MiXCR on the 5' RACE reads; one entry per CDR3 protein. Among hundreds of thousands of distinct CDR3 sequences, approximately 15% were seen once, and the ten largest hold 8.1%. Material: PBMCs or a T cell subset sorted from them (not recorded which). The receptors originated from an adult woman who had mild COVID-19 (a few samples of this study predate the infection). Cell type and time point are not known.

The chain joins TRBV20-1 to TRBJ2-2; 10 positions match TRBD1. CDR3 length: 15 amino acids. V lost 1 base and J lost 5; bases outside the gene matches: 4. Germline assignment: CDR1 DFQATT and CDR2 SNEGSKA (reference sequence). DNA for the CDR3: TGCAGTGCTAGAGCAGGGGGACAGGGGACCGGGGAGCTGTTTTTT. It translates to CSARAGGQGTGELFF.

The genes are TRBV20-1 and TRBJ1-5, with D hard to call. Trimming pared 3 bases from V and 0 bases from J, leaving 12 bases between. The length of the CDR3 is 15 residues. Per the germline V gene, CDR1 is DFQATT and CDR2 is SNEGSKA (reference sequence). The CDR3 region is CSASASEYSNQPQHF. The CDR3 DNA follows: TGCAGTGCTAGCGCGTCGGAGTATAGCAATCAGCCCCAGCATTTT.

This clonotype occurred many times. The V gene is TRBV5-5, the J gene TRBJ1-1; no reliable D call. The CDR3 is 12 residues long. Between the trimmed V and J ends, which lost 3 bases and 1 base, there was a span of 4 bases. CDR1 is SGHKS, CDR2 YYEKEE, per germline (reference sequence). Here the CDR3 reads CASSSGNTEAFF. The CDR3 nucleotides read TGTGCCAGCAGCTCGGGGAACACTGAAGCTTTCTTT.

V is TRBV12-5 and J is TRBJ2-1; possibly TRBD1 for D (5 bases). This CDR3 comprises 18 residues. Germline V gives CDR1 LGHNT, CDR2 FRNRAP. The V gene lost 1 base and the J gene lost 2 bases, with 18 bases spanning the gap. CDR3 sequence reads: CASGLEGKRPNTYNEQFF. The CDR3 nucleotides are TGTGCTAGTGGTTTGGAGGGGAAAAGACCAAATACCTACAATGAGCAGTTCTTC. Based on the CDR3 plus reference TRBV12-5 and TRBJ2-1, the full variable domain is DARVTQTPRHKVTEMGQEVTMRCQPILGHNTVFWYRQTMMQGLELLAYFRNRAPLDDSGMPKDRFSAEMPDATLATLKIQPSEPRDSAVYFCASGLEGKRPNTYNEQFFGPGTRLTVL.

A few counts support this clonotype. The chain links TRBV27 to TRBJ2-2, with 9 bases aligning to TRBD2. This CDR3 is built from 15 residues. Germline-derived CDR1 and CDR2 are MNHEY and SMNVEV (reference sequence). J gave up 10 bases and V 5 bases, and 11 bases lay outside the gene matches. The CDR3 here is CASSILGTSSEELFF. Here the CDR3 DNA reads TGTGCCAGCAGTATCCTCGGGACTAGCTCTGAGGAGCTGTTTTTT.

This clonotype has only a few counts. This chain joins TRBV6-5 and TRBJ1-2; D ambiguous. The CDR3 runs 12 residues. V lost 5 bases, J lost 8 bases, and 12 bases lay in between. Germline V gene lookup returns CDR1 MNHEY and CDR2 SVGAGI. CDR3 DNA: TGTGCCAGCAGTAGGGAGGGCGCGGGCTACACCTTC. Amino acids: CASSREGAGYTF.

In this sample, this clonotype turned up a few times. The chain is built from TRBV29-1 and TRBJ1-1; TRBD1 agrees at 8 bases. V shed 7 bases, J shed 4 bases, and the junction held 11 bases outside the gene matches. This CDR3 has 14 residues. Looked up from germline, CDR1 is SQVTM and CDR2 is ANQGSEA. In DNA form, the CDR3 reads TGCAGCGACGGACAGGGTTTTAGTATCACTGAAGCTTTCTTT. This encodes CSDGQGFSITEAFF.

In this sample, this clonotype turned up a few times. V and J are TRBV23-1 and TRBJ2-3; a weak D match, TRBD2 (6 bases). TRBV23-1 is assigned to the ORF class and has an uncertain function. V lost 5 bases to trimming and J lost 3 bases, with 15 bases between them. The CDR3 covers 15 residues. CDR3 protein: CASSARGRKTDTQYF. The CDR3 nucleotides are TGCGCCAGCAGTGCCCGGGGGAGGAAAACAGATACGCAGTATTTT.

The chain has TRBV7-9 and TRBJ1-4; 7 nucleotides match TRBD1. This CDR3 is 17 amino acids long. CDR1 is SEHNR, CDR2 FQNEAQ, per germline (reference sequence). The ends lost 2 bases at V and 0 bases at J; junction bases unmatched: 6. The CDR3 is CASSLRGQIATNEKLFF. In DNA, the CDR3 is TGTGCCAGCAGCTTAAGGGGACAGATTGCAACTAATGAAAAACTGTTTTTT. Full variable domain (outside the CDR3, taken from reference TRBV7-9 and TRBJ1-4): DTGVSQNPRHKITKRGQNVTFRCDPISEHNRLYWYRQTLGQGPEFLTYFQNEAQLEKSRLLSDRFSAERPKGSFSTLEIQRTEQGDSAMYLCASSLRGQIATNEKLFFGSGTQLSVL.

CDR3 DNA: TGTGCCAGCTCGCGGCTGCCTAAAGAGACCCAGTACTTC. Encoded protein: CASSRLPKETQYF. The chain combines TRBV18 with TRBJ2-5; D not resolved. The CDR3 is made up of 13 amino acids. Deletions cut 6 bases from V and 3 bases from J, with 11 bases between. Germline CDR1 KGHSH, CDR2 LQKENI.

This clonotype was seen ten or more times. The V gene is TRBV4-2, the J gene TRBJ1-4; a possible D gene is TRBD1 (6 bases). The germline V and J ends were trimmed by 0 bases and 8 bases, with 13 bases remaining between them. This CDR3 is built from 15 residues. The V gene's germline CDR1 is LGHNA and CDR2 YNFKEQ. CDR3 sequence reads: CASSQEGGGREKLFF. CDR3 sequence (DNA): TGTGCCAGCAGCCAAGAGGGAGGGGGTAGGGAAAAACTGTTTTTT.

This clonotype was detected a few times. The gene calls are TRBV5-1 and TRBJ2-5; D gene unclear. Germline-derived CDR1 and CDR2 are SGHRS and YFSETQ. The CDR3 sequence is 14 residues long. V was clipped by 0 bases and J by 1 base, with 7 bases between them. Here the CDR3 DNA reads TGCGCCAGCAGCTTGGCCTATCTCCAAGAGACCCAGTACTTC. Its translation is CASSLAYLQETQYF.

J is TRBJ1-1 and V is TRBV29-1; no reliable D call. The CDR3 loop spans 12 amino acids. The germline gives CDR1 SQVTM, CDR2 ANQGSEA. The V and J ends lost 7 bases and 0 bases respectively, with 9 bases between them. CDR3 amino acids: CSGNQLNTEAFF. CDR3 DNA sequence: TGCAGCGGAAATCAGTTGAACACTGAAGCTTTCTTT. Full variable domain (rest looked up from reference TRBV29-1 and TRBJ1-1): SAVISQKPSRDICQRGTSLTIQCQVDSQVTMMFWYRQQPGQSLTLIATANQGSEATYESGFVIDKFPISRPNLTFSTLTVSNMSPEDSSIYLCSGNQLNTEAFFGQGTRLTVV.

This clonotype occurred a few times. The chain is built from TRBV12-3 or TRBV12-4 and TRBJ1-2, with 8 bases matching TRBD1. The V segment lost 3 bases and the J segment 5 bases; nucleotides outside the gene matches: 8. This CDR3 has 15 amino acids. In DNA form, the CDR3 reads TGTGCCAGCAGTTTTACCAGGGGGCGAGGTTATGGCTACACCTTC. Protein: CASSFTRGRGYGYTF.

This rearrangement joins TRBV29-1 to TRBJ1-3; D perhaps matches TRBD1 (6 bases). CDR1 is SQVTM, CDR2 ANQGSEA, per germline. There are 16 residues in the CDR3. Trimming shortened V by 4 bases and J by 0 bases, and 16 bases separated the two germline ends. CDR3 nucleotide sequence: TGCAGCGTTGTGCCCCTCCAGGGGCCCTCTGGAAACACCATATATTTT. It yields the protein CSVVPLQGPSGNTIYF.

This clonotype was detected only a few times. This sequence joins TRBV16 and TRBJ2-1; D gene uncertain. Germline CDR1 KGHSY, CDR2 FQNENV. The V end lost 0 bases, the J end lost 7 bases, and 7 bases lay between the germline ends. This CDR3 contains 13 residues. Here the CDR3 DNA reads TGTGCCAGCAGCCAATCCGGCGTAAATGAGCAGTTCTTC. Amino acids: CASSQSGVNEQFF.

The CDR3 DNA reads as TGTGCCAGCAGCAAAGTTTCCAGACAGCGCATCTACTATGGCTACACCTTC. Translated, it gives CASSKVSRQRIYYGYTF. The chain combines TRBV21-1 with TRBJ1-2; whether TRBD1, the table's D call, matches the DNA was not checked. TRBV21-1 is an annotated pseudogene. This CDR3 is 17 amino acids long.

This clonotype appeared a few times. This sequence joins TRBV11-2 and TRBJ2-1; a possible D gene is TRBD1 (5 bases). V was shortened by 0 bases and J by 6 bases, with 12 bases between the two germline ends. Germline values: CDR1 SGHAT, CDR2 FQNNGV. This CDR3 has 15 residues. In DNA, the CDR3 is TGTGCCAGCAGCTTAGAAGCCTTGGGGCTCAATGAGCAGTTCTTC. Translated: CASSLEALGLNEQFF. The variable domain in full, completed from reference TRBV11-2 and TRBJ2-1, reads EAGVAQSPRYKIIEKRQSVAFWCNPISGHATLYWYQQILGQGPKLLIQFQNNGVVDDSQLPKDRFSAERLKGVDSTLKIQPAKLEDSAVYLCASSLEALGLNEQFFGPGTRLTVL.

J is TRBJ2-5 and V is TRBV7-9; TRBD1 aligns across 7 bases. Trimming cost V 6 bases and J 4 bases; bases outside gene matches: 5. This CDR3 is built from 13 residues. The germline CDR1 and CDR2 sequences are SEHNR and FQNEAQ (reference sequence). CDR3 in amino acids: CASRQDRVETQYF. The DNA of the CDR3 is TGTGCCAGCAGACAAGACAGGGTAGAGACCCAGTACTTC.

This clonotype was seen a few times. The genes are TRBV5-1 and TRBJ2-3; D not certain. The CDR3 runs 16 residues. Trimming removed 0 bases at V and 2 bases at J, with 13 bases between. Germline CDR1 reads SGHRS; CDR2 reads YFSETQ. CDR3 in amino acids: CASSLVAESLTDTQYF. CDR3 DNA: TGCGCCAGCAGCTTGGTGGCGGAGAGCCTCACAGATACGCAGTATTTT.

The chain employs TRBV4-1 and TRBJ2-2, with 14 bases matching TRBD2. The J segment lost 6 bases and the V segment lost 8 bases, leaving 5 bases of the junction unmatched. Germline V CDR1 and CDR2: MGHRA, YSYEKL. This CDR3 spans 15 amino acids. The CDR3 nucleotides are TGCGCCAGCGAGACTAGCGGGAGGGACTCCGGGGAGCTGTTTTTT. Translating it yields CASETSGRDSGELFF.

This clonotype was found a few times. The chain uses TRBV4-3 and TRBJ2-5; the D gene is possibly TRBD2 (6 bases). CDR1 and CDR2 from the germline V gene are LGHNA and YSLEER. The CDR3 covers 15 residues. Between the trimmed V and J ends, which lost 3 bases and 2 bases, there was a span of 13 bases. CDR3 sequence: CASSQTGLNQETQYF. Written as DNA, the CDR3 is TGCGCCAGCAGCCAGACCGGACTAAATCAAGAGACCCAGTACTTC.

This chain uses TRBV20-1 with TRBJ2-2; perhaps D is TRBD1 or TRBD2 (6 bases each). Germline CDR1 is DFQATT and CDR2 is SNEGSKA (reference sequence). The CDR3 loop spans 16 amino acids. Trimming pared 0 bases from V and 5 bases from J, leaving 16 bases between. The CDR3 DNA reads as TGCAGTGCTAGAGATAAGGGGGGAGGTTGGACCGGGGAGCTGTTTTTT. As protein: CSARDKGGGWTGELFF.

V usage is TRBV30 and J usage is TRBJ2-3, with D possibly matching TRBD2 (5 bases). There are 14 residues in the CDR3. Trimming stripped 4 bases from V and 5 bases from J, with 16 bases between. Germline CDR1 GTSNPN, CDR2 SVGIG (reference sequence). CDR3 in amino acids: CAWNAGLRVDTQYF. The DNA of the CDR3 is TGTGCCTGGAATGCGGGTTTGAGGGTAGATACGCAGTATTTT. Full variable domain (rest looked up from reference TRBV30 and TRBJ2-3): SQTIHQWPATLVQPVGSPLSLECTVEGTSNPNLYWYRQAAGRGLQLLFYSVGIGQISSEVPQNLSASRPQDRQFILSSKKLLLSDSGFYLCAWNAGLRVDTQYFGPGTRLTVL.

This chain links TRBV12-3 or TRBV12-4 with TRBJ1-4; the D gene is possibly TRBD1 (5 bases). Trimming pared 1 base from V and 8 bases from J, leaving 8 bases between. The CDR3 extends over 13 amino acids. CDR3 sequence (DNA): TGTGCCAGCAGTTTAGGACAGAGAGAAAAACTGTTTTTT. Protein: CASSLGQREKLFF.

This clonotype came up once. The rearrangement joins TRBV28 to TRBJ2-1; D is possibly TRBD1 (5 bases). V dropped 3 bases and J dropped 2 bases, with 11 bases sitting between them. The CDR3 consists of 15 residues. Germline CDR1 MDHEN, CDR2 SYDVKM. The CDR3 region is CASSFQGNAYNEQFF. The CDR3, as DNA: TGTGCCAGCAGTTTTCAGGGAAACGCCTACAATGAGCAGTTCTTC. The variable domain in full, completed from reference TRBV28 and TRBJ2-1, reads DVKVTQSSRYLVKRTGEKVFLECVQDMDHENMFWYRQDPGLGLRLIYFSYDVKMKEKGDIPEGYSVSREKKERFSLILESASTNQTSMYLCASSFQGNAYNEQFFGPGTRLTVL.

This clonotype was seen a handful of times. The chain employs TRBV5-4 and TRBJ1-1; tentatively, D is TRBD1 (5 bases). Trimming removed 2 bases at V and 5 bases at J, with 22 bases between. The CDR3 length is 17 residues. Germline CDR1 is SGHNT and CDR2 is YYREEE (reference sequence). The CDR3 is CASSFSKYWGAFTEAFF. CDR3 nucleotides: TGTGCCAGCAGCTTTTCTAAGTACTGGGGCGCGTTTACTGAAGCTTTCTTT.

The genes are TRBV20-1 and TRBJ2-1; D is unresolved. Germline loops: CDR1 DFQATT, CDR2 SNEGSKA (reference sequence). This CDR3 has 16 amino acids. V was shortened by 2 bases and J by 0 bases, with 14 bases between the two germline ends. CDR3: CSARYSSDRSYNEQFF. CDR3 in DNA: TGCAGTGCTAGATACAGTTCGGACCGCTCCTACAATGAGCAGTTCTTC.

This clonotype was seen more than once but under ten times. The rearrangement links TRBV6-6 to TRBJ2-3; 9 bases are a match to TRBD1. The J segment lost 0 bases and the V segment lost 0 bases, leaving 4 bases of the junction unmatched. Germline V gene sequence: CDR1 MNHNY, CDR2 SVGAGI (reference sequence). CDR3 length equals 17 residues. For the CDR3, the DNA is TGTGCCAGCAGTTACTCGGGACAGGGTGGAAGCACAGATACGCAGTATTTT. It specifies CASSYSGQGGSTDTQYF.

This clonotype has ten or more counts. V usage is TRBV11-1 and J usage is TRBJ2-3; 10 positions agree with TRBD2. Germline V gives CDR1 SGHAT, CDR2 FQDESV (reference sequence). The CDR3 is made up of 15 amino acids. V lost 3 bases and J lost 4; bases outside the gene matches: 4. CDR3 sequence reads: CASSFPAGGPDTQYF. DNA for the CDR3: TGTGCCAGCAGCTTCCCAGCGGGAGGGCCAGATACGCAGTATTTT. Drawing the rest from reference TRBV11-1 and TRBJ2-3, the complete variable domain is EAEVAQSPRYKITEKSQAVAFWCDPISGHATLYWYRQILGQGPELLVQFQDESVVDDSQLPKDRFSAERLKGVDSTLKIQPAELGDSAMYLCASSFPAGGPDTQYFGPGTRLTVL.